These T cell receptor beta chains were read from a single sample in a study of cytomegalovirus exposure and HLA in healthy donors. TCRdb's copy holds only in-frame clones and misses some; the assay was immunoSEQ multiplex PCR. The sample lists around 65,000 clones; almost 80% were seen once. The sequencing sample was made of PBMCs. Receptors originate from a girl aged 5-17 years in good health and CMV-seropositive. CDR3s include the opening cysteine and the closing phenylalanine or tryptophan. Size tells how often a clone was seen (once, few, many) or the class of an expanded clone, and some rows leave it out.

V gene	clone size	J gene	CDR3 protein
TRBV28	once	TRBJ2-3	CASSLQGMGDTQYF
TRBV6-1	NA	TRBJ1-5	CASSPGQGNQPQHF
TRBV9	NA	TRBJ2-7	CASSVAPRTGDEQYF
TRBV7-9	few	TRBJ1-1	CASSLVEGAYTEAFF
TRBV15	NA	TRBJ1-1	CATSRGGVGTEAFF
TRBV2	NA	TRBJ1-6	CASSGPSQDSPLHF
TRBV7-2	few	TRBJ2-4	CASSVAQGNIQYF
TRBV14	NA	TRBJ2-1	CASRVGTSPDSEQFF
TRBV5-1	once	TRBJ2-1	CASSLQGYEQFF
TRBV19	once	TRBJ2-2	CASSIAVTGELFF
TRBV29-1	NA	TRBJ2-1	CSARLAGDPATEQFF
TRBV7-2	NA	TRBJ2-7	CASSNRRGAYEQYF
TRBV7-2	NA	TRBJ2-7	CASSLSSLDISYEQYF
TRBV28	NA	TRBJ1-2	CASRIEPWDSHGYTF
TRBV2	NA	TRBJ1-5	CASHGQRNQPQHF
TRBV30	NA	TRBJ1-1	CAWSAPREWITEAFF
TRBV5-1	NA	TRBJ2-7	CASSPSGGYEQYF
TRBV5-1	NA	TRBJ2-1	CASSFSASSYNEQFF
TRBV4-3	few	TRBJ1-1	CASSQDRRTEAFF
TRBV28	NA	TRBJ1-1	CASSLWGGGTGGHEAFF
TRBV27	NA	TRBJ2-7	CASSLDEGHEQYF
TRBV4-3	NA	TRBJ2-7	CASSQLRDSYEQYF
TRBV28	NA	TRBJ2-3	CASSGQGSTDTQYF
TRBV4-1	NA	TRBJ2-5	CASSQGRGQGGETQYF
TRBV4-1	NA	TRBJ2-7	CASSYDSPYEQYF
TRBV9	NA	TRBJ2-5	CASSRGSEETQYF
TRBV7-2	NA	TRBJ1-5	CASSFDRGTQHF
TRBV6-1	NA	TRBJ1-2	CASSYSASGYTF
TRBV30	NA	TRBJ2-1	CAWKREDGYEQFF
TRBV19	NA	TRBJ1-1	CASSTRHLMNTEAFF
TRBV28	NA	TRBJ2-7	CASWAGDYYEQYF
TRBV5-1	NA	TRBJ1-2	CASSQVEGIYGYTF
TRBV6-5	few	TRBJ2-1	CASRQGSSSYNEQFF
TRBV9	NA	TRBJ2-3	CASSRERLDTQYF
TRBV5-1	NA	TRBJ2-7	CASRRGGANFDEQYF
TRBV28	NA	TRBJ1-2	CASRPDRGGYTF
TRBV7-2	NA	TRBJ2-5	CASSLATGWYQETQYF
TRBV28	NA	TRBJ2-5	CASSLFRTFQETQYF
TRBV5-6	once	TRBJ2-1	CASTPASSYNEQFF
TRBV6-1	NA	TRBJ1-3	CASSQGGSGNTIYF
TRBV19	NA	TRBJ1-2	CASSPQQGYGYTF
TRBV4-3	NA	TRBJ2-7	CASSQGRGRAYEQYF
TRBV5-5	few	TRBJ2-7	CASSQTEHEQYF
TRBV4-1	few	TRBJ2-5	CASSATRGETQYF
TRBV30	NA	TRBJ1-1	CAWSSLGTKEAFF